These T cell receptor beta chains were read from a single sample in a study of cytomegalovirus exposure and HLA in healthy donors. Clones were read by immunoSEQ multiplex PCR, and TCRdb kept only the in-frame ones, dropping some. The sample records roughly 110,000 clones, roughly 80% being singletons. Sequenced input: PBMCs. The origin of the receptors is a man aged 60-69 years in good health and CMV-seronegative. Each CDR3 is given with its conserved first and last residue. The order of the fields is clone size, D gene, V gene, J gene, CDR3 protein, CDR3 DNA. The D gene is left open where the match is weak. Part of the rows lack a size; the others show once, few, many or a class for expanded clones.

>-|-|TRBV30|TRBJ1-1
CAWSEQGLRTEAFF
TGTGCCTGGAGTGAACAGGGTTTAAGAACTGAAGCTTTCTTT
>-|-|TRBV14|TRBJ1-6
CASSQVQQSPLHF
TGTGCCAGCAGCCAAGTACAGCAATCACCCCTCCACTTT
>-|-|TRBV4-1|TRBJ2-5
CASSPGGNKETQYF
TGCGCCAGCAGCCCAGGGGGGAATAAGGAGACCCAGTACTTC
>-|TRBD2|TRBV7-2|TRBJ2-5
CASRQRGGGGTQYF
TGTGCCAGCAGGCAGCGGGGGGGTGGCGGGACCCAGTACTTC
>-|-|TRBV4-3|TRBJ1-2
CASSQGEDYGYTF
TGCGCCAGCAGCCAGGGAGAGGACTATGGCTACACCTTC
>-|-|TRBV27|TRBJ2-3
CASSPRTEGTDTQYF
TGTGCCAGCAGTCCTCGGACTGAAGGCACAGATACGCAGTATTTT
>-|TRBD2|TRBV7-2|TRBJ2-5
CASRQAGGLQTQYF
TGTGCCAGCAGGCAAGCGGGGGGGCTTCAGACCCAGTACTTC
>-|-|TRBV18|TRBJ1-1
CASSPQGGFPEAFF
TGTGCCAGCTCACCCCAAGGCGGCTTCCCTGAAGCTTTCTTT
>-|TRBD1|TRBV5-1|TRBJ2-3
CASSLVTGAGTDTQYF
TGCGCCAGCAGCTTGGTGACAGGGGCGGGGACAGATACGCAGTATTTT
>-|TRBD1|TRBV5-1|TRBJ2-7
CASSPGTGFYEQYF
TGCGCCAGCAGCCCCGGGACAGGGTTCTACGAGCAGTACTTC
>-|-|TRBV7-2|TRBJ1-5
CASSLTVSNQPQHF
TGTGCCAGCAGCTTGACAGTTAGCAATCAGCCCCAGCATTTT
>-|-|TRBV27|TRBJ2-3
CASSFRASSSTDTQYF
TGTGCCAGCAGTTTCAGGGCGTCTTCTAGCACAGATACGCAGTATTTT
>-|-|TRBV10-3|TRBJ1-1
CAISEYGEATEAFF
TGTGCCATCAGTGAGTACGGGGAGGCCACTGAAGCTTTCTTT
>-|TRBD1|TRBV5-6|TRBJ1-5
CASSILTGEELNQPQHF
TGTGCCAGCAGCATCCTGACAGGGGAAGAGCTCAATCAGCCCCAGCATTTT
>-|TRBD1|TRBV5-1|TRBJ1-4
CASRTGNGVTGEKLFF
TGCGCCAGCAGGACAGGGAACGGGGTGACGGGTGAAAAACTGTTTTTT
>-|-|TRBV10-3|TRBJ2-2
CAISPAGAQNTGELFF
TGTGCCATCAGTCCCGCGGGGGCTCAGAACACCGGGGAGCTGTTTTTT
>-|TRBD2|TRBV7-6|TRBJ2-3
CASSLLGRGGPDTQYF
TGTGCCAGCAGCTTGTTGGGGCGGGGGGGCCCAGATACGCAGTATTTT
>-|TRBD1|TRBV19|TRBJ1-5
CASSRRTGGDSNQPQHF
TGTGCCAGTAGTCGCCGGACAGGGGGGGATAGCAATCAGCCCCAGCATTTT
>once|-|TRBV4-2|TRBJ1-3
CASSPRDKGTGNTIYF
TGTGCCAGCAGCCCCCGGGACAAGGGGACAGGAAACACCATATATTTT
>-|-|TRBV19|TRBJ1-6
CASSTFGRSYNSPLHF
TGTGCCAGTAGTACTTTCGGTCGCTCCTATAATTCACCCCTCCACTTT
>-|-|TRBV7-2|TRBJ1-3
CASSPQAISGNTIYF
TGTGCCAGCAGCCCACAGGCGATCTCTGGAAACACCATATATTTT
>-|-|TRBV6-5|TRBJ1-6
CASSYSRDSYNSPLHF
TGTGCCAGCAGTTACTCCCGGGACTCCTATAATTCACCCCTCCACTTT
>-|TRBD2|TRBV18|TRBJ2-7
CASSISGGSSYEQYF
TGTGCCAGCTCTATTAGCGGGGGAAGCTCCTACGAGCAGTACTTC
>-|-|TRBV30|TRBJ2-2
CAWRRRRGFDTGELFF
TGTGCCTGGAGACGCCGGAGGGGTTTCGACACCGGGGAGCTGTTTTTT
>-|-|TRBV7-9|TRBJ1-3
CASSLLGVDSPSGNTIYF
TGTGCCAGCAGCTTACTTGGCGTAGACAGTCCGTCTGGAAACACCATATATTTT
>-|-|TRBV30|TRBJ1-6
CACMTAGGSPLHF
TGTGCCTGTATGACAGCGGGCGGATCACCCCTCCACTTT
>-|-|TRBV21-1|TRBJ1-1
CASSDRGNTEAFF
TGTGCCAGCAGTGACAGAGGGAACACTGAAGCTTTCTTT
>-|-|TRBV7-8|TRBJ1-4
CASSLGQTGKLFF
TGTGCCAGCAGCTTAGGACAAACCGGAAAACTGTTTTTT
>-|-|TRBV6-5|TRBJ1-6
CASGYGGTGNSPLHF
TGTGCCAGCGGTTACGGGGGGACGGGGAATTCACCCCTCCACTTT
>few|TRBD1|TRBV7-2|TRBJ1-1
CASSSSTGVPEAFF
TGTGCCAGCAGCTCCTCGACAGGGGTTCCCGAAGCTTTCTTT
>-|-|TRBV19|TRBJ1-1
CASSPSRGTEAFF
TGTGCCAGTAGCCCTTCTCGGGGGACTGAAGCTTTCTTT
>-|-|TRBV7-2|TRBJ1-1
CASSAQAGQRDTEAFF
TGTGCCAGCTCGGCTCAAGCGGGGCAGAGGGATACTGAAGCTTTCTTT
>-|-|TRBV11-2|TRBJ2-1
CASSPGRGGYNEQFF
TGTGCCAGCAGCCCAGGCAGGGGTGGGTACAATGAGCAGTTCTTC
>-|-|TRBV27|TRBJ1-1
CASSPRQLNTEAFF
TGTGCCAGCAGTCCGCGACAGCTGAACACTGAAGCTTTCTTT
>-|TRBD2|TRBV2|TRBJ2-3
CASSRSGGPTDTQYF
TGTGCCAGCAGTCGTAGCGGGGGACCCACAGATACGCAGTATTTT
>-|TRBD1|TRBV19|TRBJ1-5
CASSTFRDRGNQPQHF
TGTGCCAGTAGTACATTCCGGGACAGGGGCAATCAGCCCCAGCATTTT
>-|TRBD1|TRBV7-9|TRBJ2-7
CASSLRTGSSYEQYF
TGTGCCAGCAGCTTACGGACAGGGAGCTCCTACGAGCAGTACTTC
>-|-|TRBV7-9|TRBJ1-4
CASNQGNEKLFF
TGTGCCAGCAACCAGGGGAATGAAAAACTGTTTTTT
>-|TRBD2|TRBV10-1|TRBJ2-5
CAIPGKLAGNTQYF
TGCGCCATCCCAGGGAAACTAGCGGGGAACACCCAGTACTTC
>-|TRBD1|TRBV19|TRBJ1-1
CASSHDRVGTTEAFF
TGTGCCAGTAGTCACGACAGGGTCGGGACCACTGAAGCTTTCTTT
>few|-|TRBV6-5|TRBJ1-2
CASSRSRQAVYGYTF
TGTGCCAGCAGTCGAAGCCGACAGGCGGTCTATGGCTACACCTTC
>once|-|TRBV27|TRBJ2-1
CASRVGARGNNEQFF
TGTGCCAGCAGGGTTGGGGCGAGAGGAAACAATGAGCAGTTCTTC
>-|-|TRBV11-2|TRBJ1-5
CASSLGMKRAGYQPQHF
TGTGCCAGCAGCCTCGGCATGAAGAGGGCAGGTTATCAGCCCCAGCATTTT
>-|TRBD1|TRBV9|TRBJ1-2
CASSTRQGGNYGYTF
TGTGCCAGCAGCACCCGACAGGGGGGGAACTATGGCTACACCTTC
>-|-|TRBV5-4|TRBJ2-3
CASSSPKGELSDTQYF
TGTGCCAGCAGCTCCCCGAAGGGGGAGTTATCAGATACGCAGTATTTT
>-|-|TRBV7-2|TRBJ2-2
CASSLLGHNTGELFF
TGTGCCAGCAGCTTACTGGGACACAACACCGGGGAGCTGTTTTTT